The clone carrying this T cell receptor (beta chain) showed up just once. Sequencing used immunoSEQ multiplex PCR; TCRdb keeps in-frame clones, though not all of them. The sample lists 350,000 to 450,000 clones, around 83% seen once, with approximately 3.5% in the top ten. This record belongs to a study of Ad26.COV2.S vaccination and SARS-CoV-2 variants. In the study overall: Among those in the COV1001 Ad26.COV2.S trial arm was the donor.

CDR1 is MDHEN and CDR2 is SYDVKM in the germline V gene. This CDR3 comprises 13 residues. The V gene lost 6 bases and the J gene lost 8 bases, with 13 bases spanning the gap. Described treatment: about 20 received Ad26.COV2.S at low or high dose, single or two shots; roughly five received placebo; per-sample allocation not given. Collection of the samples took place on day 63 after the first injection of vaccine or placebo. The origin of this receptor is a person aged 18 to 65 who received the Ad26.COV2.S COVID-19 vaccine or a placebo. Sequencing was performed on peripheral blood, taken in a trial of Ad26.COV2.S vaccine versus placebo. This rearrangement joins TRBV28 to TRBJ1-4; tentative D call: TRBD1 (5 bases). The CDR3: CASRVPGREKLFF. The CDR3 DNA is TGTGCCAGCAGAGTACCGGGACGGGAAAAACTGTTTTTT.